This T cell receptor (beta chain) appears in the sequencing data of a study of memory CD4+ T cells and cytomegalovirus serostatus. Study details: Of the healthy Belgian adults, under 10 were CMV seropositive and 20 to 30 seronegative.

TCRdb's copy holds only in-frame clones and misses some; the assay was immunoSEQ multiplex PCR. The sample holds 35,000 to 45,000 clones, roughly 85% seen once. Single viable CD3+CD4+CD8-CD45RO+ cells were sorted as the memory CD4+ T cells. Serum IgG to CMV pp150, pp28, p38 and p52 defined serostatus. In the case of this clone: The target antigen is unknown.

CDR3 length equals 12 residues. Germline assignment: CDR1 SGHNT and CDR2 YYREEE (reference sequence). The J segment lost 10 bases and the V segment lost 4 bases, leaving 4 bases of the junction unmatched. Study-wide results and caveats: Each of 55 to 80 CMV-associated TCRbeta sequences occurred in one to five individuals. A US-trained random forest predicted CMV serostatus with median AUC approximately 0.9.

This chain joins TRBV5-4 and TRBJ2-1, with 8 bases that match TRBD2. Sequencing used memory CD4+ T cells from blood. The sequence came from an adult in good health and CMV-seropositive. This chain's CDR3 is CASSSGGWEQFF. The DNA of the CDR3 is TGTGCCAGCAGCAGCGGGGGTTGGGAGCAGTTCTTC.